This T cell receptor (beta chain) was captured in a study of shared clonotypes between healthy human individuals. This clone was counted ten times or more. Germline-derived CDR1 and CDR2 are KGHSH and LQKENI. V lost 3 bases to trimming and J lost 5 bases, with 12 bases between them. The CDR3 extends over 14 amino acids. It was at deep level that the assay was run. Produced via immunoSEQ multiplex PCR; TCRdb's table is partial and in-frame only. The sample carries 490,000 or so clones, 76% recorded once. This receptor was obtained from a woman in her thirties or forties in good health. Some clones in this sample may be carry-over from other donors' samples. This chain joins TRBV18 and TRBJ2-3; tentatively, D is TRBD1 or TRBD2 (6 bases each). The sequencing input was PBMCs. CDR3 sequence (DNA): TGTGCCAGCTCACCCCTCCGGGGGCGAGATACGCAGTATTTT. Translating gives CASSPLRGRDTQYF.